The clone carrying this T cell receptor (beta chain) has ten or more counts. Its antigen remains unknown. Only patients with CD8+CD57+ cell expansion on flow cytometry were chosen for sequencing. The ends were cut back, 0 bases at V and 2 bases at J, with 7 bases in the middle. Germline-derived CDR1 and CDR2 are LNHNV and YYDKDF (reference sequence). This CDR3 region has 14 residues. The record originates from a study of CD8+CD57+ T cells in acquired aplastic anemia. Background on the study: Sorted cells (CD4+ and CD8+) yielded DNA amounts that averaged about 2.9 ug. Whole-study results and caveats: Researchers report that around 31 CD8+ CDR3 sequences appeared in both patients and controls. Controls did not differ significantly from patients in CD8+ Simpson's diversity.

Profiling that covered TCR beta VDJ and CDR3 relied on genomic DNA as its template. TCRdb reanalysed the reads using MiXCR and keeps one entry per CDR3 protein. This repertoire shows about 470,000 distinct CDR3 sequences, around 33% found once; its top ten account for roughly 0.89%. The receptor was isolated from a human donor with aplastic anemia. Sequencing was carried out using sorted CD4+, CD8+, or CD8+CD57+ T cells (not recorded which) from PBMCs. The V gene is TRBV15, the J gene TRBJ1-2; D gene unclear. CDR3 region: CATSREGGNYGYTF. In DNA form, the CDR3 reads TGTGCCACCAGCAGAGAGGGCGGGAACTATGGCTACACCTTC.